Below, one T cell receptor (beta chain) is given with its context. Only in-frame clones appear in the TCRdb table, and some are missing; sequencing was by immunoSEQ multiplex PCR. In the table there are 15,000 to 20,000 clones, roughly nine tenths of which are singletons. CDR1 and CDR2 (germline): MRHNA, SNTAGT. The germline V and J ends were trimmed by 6 bases and 6 bases, with 14 bases remaining between them. The length of the CDR3 is 13 residues. This sample stems from a study of lymphopenia after photon versus proton radiotherapy. Sample: peripheral blood, taken from a patient treated with proton-based radiotherapy. The V call is TRBV6-4, the J call TRBJ1-1; D is perhaps TRBD1 (5 bases). The receptor comes from a man aged 65 to 79 with pancreatic cancer. The CDR3, as DNA: TGTGCCAGCAGGCACGATCAGGGATCTGAAGCTTTCTTT. Translation: CASRHDQGSEAFF.